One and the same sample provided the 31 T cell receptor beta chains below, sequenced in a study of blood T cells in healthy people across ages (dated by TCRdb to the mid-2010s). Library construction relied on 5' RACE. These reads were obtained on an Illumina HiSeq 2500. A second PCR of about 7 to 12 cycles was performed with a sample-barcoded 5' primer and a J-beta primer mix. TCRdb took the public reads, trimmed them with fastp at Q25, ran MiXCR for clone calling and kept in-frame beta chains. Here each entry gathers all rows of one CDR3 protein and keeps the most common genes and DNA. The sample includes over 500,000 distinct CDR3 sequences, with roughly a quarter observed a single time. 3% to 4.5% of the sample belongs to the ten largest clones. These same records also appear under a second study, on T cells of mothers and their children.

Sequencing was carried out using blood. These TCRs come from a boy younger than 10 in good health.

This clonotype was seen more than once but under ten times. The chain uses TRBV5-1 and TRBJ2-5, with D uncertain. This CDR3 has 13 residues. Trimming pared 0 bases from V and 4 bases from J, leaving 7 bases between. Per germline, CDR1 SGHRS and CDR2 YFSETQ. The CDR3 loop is CASSLEPGETQYF. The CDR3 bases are TGCGCCAGCAGCTTGGAGCCCGGAGAGACCCAGTACTTC.

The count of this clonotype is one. CDR3 sequence (DNA): TGCAGTGCTAAGCCAGCCGGGGCAGTCAATCAGCCCCAGCATTTT. Amino acids: CSAKPAGAVNQPQHF. The chain employs TRBV20-1 and TRBJ1-5; D might be TRBD1 (5 bases). Per the germline V gene, CDR1 is DFQATT and CDR2 is SNEGSKA (reference sequence). The V end lost 4 bases, the J end lost 3 bases, and 16 bases lay between the germline ends. The CDR3 sequence is 15 residues long.

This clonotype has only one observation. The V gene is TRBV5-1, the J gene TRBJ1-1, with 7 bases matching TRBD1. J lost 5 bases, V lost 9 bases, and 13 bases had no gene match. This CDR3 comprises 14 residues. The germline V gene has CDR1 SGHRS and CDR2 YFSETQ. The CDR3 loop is CATQLDREGTEAFF. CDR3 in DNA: TGCGCCACCCAGTTAGACAGGGAGGGGACTGAAGCTTTCTTT.

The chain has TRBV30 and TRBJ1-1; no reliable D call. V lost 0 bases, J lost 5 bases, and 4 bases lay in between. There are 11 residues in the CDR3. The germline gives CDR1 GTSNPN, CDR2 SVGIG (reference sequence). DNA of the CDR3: TGTGCCTGGAGTGTAATAACTGAAGCTTTCTTT. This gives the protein CAWSVITEAFF. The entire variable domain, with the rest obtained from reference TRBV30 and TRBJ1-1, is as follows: SQTIHQWPATLVQPVGSPLSLECTVEGTSNPNLYWYRQAAGRGLQLLFYSVGIGQISSEVPQNLSASRPQDRQFILSSKKLLLSDSGFYLCAWSVITEAFFGQGTRLTVV.

The DNA of the CDR3 is TGTGCCAGCAGCTTAGCCGGTAGCGGGACCTACTCCTACGAGCAGTACTTC. Translated: CASSLAGSGTYSYEQYF. This chain uses TRBV7-2 with TRBJ2-5; TRBD2 aligns across 8 bases. Judging by the DNA end, TRBJ2-7 fits better; the J call may be wrong. Germline-derived CDR1 and CDR2 are SGHTA and FQGNSA. The CDR3 is made up of 17 amino acids.

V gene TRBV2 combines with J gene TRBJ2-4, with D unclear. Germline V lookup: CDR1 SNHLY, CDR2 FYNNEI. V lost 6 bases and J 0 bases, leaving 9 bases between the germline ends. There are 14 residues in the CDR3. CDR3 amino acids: CASRTGTAKNIQYF. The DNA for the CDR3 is TGTGCCAGCAGGACGGGTACAGCCAAAAACATTCAGTACTTC. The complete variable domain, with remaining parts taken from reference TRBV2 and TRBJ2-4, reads EPEVTQTPSHQVTQMGQEVILRCVPISNHLYFYWYRQILGQKVEFLVSFYNNEISEKSEIFDDQFSVERPDGSNFTLKIRSTKLEDSAMYFCASRTGTAKNIQYFGAGTRLSVL.

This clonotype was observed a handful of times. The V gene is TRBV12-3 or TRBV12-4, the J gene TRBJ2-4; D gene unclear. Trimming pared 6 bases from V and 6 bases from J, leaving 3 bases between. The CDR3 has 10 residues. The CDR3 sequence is CASRGNIQYF. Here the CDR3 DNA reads TGTGCCAGCAGGGGAAACATTCAGTACTTC.

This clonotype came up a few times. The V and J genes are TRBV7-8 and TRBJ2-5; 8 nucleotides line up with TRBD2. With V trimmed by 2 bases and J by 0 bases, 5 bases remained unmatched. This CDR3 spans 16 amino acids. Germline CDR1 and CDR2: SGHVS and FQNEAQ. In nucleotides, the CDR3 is TGTGCCAGCAGCTTATGGCGGGGGGACTACCAAGAGACCCAGTACTTC. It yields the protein CASSLWRGDYQETQYF.

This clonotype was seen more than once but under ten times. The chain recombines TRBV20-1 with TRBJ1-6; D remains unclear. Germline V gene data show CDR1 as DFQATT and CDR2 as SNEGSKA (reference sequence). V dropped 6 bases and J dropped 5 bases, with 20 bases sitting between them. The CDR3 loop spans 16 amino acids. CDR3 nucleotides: TGCAGTGCCCGGACCCTCCGGCAGCCAGATAATTCACCCCTCCACTTT. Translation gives CSARTLRQPDNSPLHF.

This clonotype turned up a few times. The CDR3 nucleotides read TGTGCCACCAGCAGAGATCCGACTAGCGGCGGGGAGCTGTTTTTT. Translated, it gives CATSRDPTSGGELFF. The gene calls are TRBV15 and TRBJ2-2; 9 positions match TRBD2. Germline V lookup: CDR1 LNHNV, CDR2 YYDKDF (reference sequence). The CDR3 extends over 15 amino acids. V dropped 0 bases and J dropped 7; count of bases not matched to a gene: 3. Complete variable domain (other parts from reference TRBV15 and TRBJ2-2): DAMVIQNPRYQVTQFGKPVTLSCSQTLNHNVMYWYQQKSSQAPKLLFHYYDKDFNNEADTPDNFQSRRPNTSFCFLDIRSPGLGDTAMYLCATSRDPTSGGELFFGEGSRLTVL.

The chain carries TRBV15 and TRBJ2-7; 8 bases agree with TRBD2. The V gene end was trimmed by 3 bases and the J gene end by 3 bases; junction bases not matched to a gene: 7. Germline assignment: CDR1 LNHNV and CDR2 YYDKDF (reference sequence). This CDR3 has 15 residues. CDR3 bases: TGTGCCACCAGCAGTAGCGGGACTAGAGTCTACGAGCAGTACTTC. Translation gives CATSSSGTRVYEQYF. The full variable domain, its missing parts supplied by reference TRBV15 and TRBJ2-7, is DAMVIQNPRYQVTQFGKPVTLSCSQTLNHNVMYWYQQKSSQAPKLLFHYYDKDFNNEADTPDNFQSRRPNTSFCFLDIRSPGLGDTAMYLCATSSSGTRVYEQYFGPGTRLTVT.

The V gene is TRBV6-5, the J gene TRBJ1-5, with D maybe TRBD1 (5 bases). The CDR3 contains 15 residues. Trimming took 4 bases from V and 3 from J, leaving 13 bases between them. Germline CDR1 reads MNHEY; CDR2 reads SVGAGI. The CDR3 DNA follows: TGTGCCAGCAGTTCGCAAGGGGCACCCAATCAGCCCCAGCATTTT. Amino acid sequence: CASSSQGAPNQPQHF.

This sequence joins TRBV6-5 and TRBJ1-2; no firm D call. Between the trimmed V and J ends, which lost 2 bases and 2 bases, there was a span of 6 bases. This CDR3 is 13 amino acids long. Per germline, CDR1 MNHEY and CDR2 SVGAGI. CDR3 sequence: CASSYRENYGYTF. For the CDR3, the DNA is TGTGCCAGCAGTTACCGGGAAAACTATGGCTACACCTTC.

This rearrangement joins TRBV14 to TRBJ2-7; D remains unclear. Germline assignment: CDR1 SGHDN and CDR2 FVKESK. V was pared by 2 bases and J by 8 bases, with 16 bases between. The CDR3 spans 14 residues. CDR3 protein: CASSQMAVTTKQYF. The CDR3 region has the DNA TGTGCCAGCAGCCAAATGGCAGTTACTACGAAGCAGTACTTC.

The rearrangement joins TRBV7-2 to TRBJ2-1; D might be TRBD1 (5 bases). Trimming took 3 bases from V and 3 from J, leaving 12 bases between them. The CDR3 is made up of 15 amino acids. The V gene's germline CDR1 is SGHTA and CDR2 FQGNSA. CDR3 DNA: TGTGCCAGCAGCTTTACCCGGCAGGGCTACAATGAGCAGTTCTTC. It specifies CASSFTRQGYNEQFF.

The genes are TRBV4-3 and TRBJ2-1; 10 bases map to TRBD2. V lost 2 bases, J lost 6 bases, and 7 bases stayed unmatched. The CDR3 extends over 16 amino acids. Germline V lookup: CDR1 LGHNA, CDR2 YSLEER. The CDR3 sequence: CASSQQPGLAANEQFF. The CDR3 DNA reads TGCGCCAGCAGCCAACAACCTGGACTAGCGGCCAATGAGCAGTTCTTC.

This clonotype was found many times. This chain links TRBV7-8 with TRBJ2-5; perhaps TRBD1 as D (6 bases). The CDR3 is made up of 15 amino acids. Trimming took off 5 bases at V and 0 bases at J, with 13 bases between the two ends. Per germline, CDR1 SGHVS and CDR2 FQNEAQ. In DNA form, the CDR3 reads TGTGCCAGCAGCGCAATGAGGGGGTACCAAGAGACCCAGTACTTC. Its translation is CASSAMRGYQETQYF.

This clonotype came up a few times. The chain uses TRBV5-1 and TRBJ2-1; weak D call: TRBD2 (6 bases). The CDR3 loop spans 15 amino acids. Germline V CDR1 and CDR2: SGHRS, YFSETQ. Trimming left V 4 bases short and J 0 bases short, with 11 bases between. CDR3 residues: CASSTVADSYNEQFF. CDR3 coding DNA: TGCGCCAGCAGCACAGTAGCGGACTCCTACAATGAGCAGTTCTTC.

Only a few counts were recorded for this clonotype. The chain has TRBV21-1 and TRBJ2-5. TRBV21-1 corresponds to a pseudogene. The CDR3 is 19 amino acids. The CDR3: CASSKGWHWPRPTQETQYF. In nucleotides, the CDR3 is TGTGCCAGCAGCAAAGGGTGGCACTGGCCGCGACCTACTCAAGAGACCCAGTACTTC.

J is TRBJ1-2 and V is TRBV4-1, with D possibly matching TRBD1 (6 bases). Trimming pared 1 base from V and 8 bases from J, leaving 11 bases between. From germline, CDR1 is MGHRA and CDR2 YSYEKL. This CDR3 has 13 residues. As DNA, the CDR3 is TGCGCCAGCAGCCAAGCGACAGGAAAAGGCTACACCTTC. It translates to CASSQATGKGYTF.

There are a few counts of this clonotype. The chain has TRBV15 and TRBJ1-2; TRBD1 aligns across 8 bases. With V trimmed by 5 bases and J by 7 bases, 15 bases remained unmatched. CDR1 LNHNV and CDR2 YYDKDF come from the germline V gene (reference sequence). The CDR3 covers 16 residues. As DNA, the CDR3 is TGTGCCACCAGCGACCAGACAGGGGTACGCGCCAGTGGCTACACCTTC. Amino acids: CATSDQTGVRASGYTF.

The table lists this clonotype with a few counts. This CDR3 is CASSFGLGTGEEKLFF. In nucleotides, the CDR3 is TGCGCCAGCAGCTTTGGACTCGGGACAGGGGAGGAAAAACTGTTTTTT. The rearrangement uses TRBV5-1 and TRBJ1-4; TRBD1 matches 10 bases. Germline V gives CDR1 SGHRS, CDR2 YFSETQ. The CDR3 is made up of 16 amino acids. The J segment lost 8 bases and the V segment lost 2 bases, leaving 9 bases of the junction unmatched.

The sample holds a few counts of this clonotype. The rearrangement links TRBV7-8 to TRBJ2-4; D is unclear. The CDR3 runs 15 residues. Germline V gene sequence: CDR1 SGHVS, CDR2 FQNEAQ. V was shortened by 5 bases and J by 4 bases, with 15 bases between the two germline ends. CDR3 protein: CASSDKEFAKNIQYF. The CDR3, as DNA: TGTGCCAGCAGCGATAAGGAATTTGCAAAAAACATTCAGTACTTC. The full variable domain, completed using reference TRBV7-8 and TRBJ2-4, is GAGVSQSPRYKVAKRGQDVALRCDPISGHVSLFWYQQALGQGPEFLTYFQNEAQLDKSGLPSDRFFAERPEGSVSTLKIQRTQQEDSAVYLCASSDKEFAKNIQYFGAGTRLSVL.

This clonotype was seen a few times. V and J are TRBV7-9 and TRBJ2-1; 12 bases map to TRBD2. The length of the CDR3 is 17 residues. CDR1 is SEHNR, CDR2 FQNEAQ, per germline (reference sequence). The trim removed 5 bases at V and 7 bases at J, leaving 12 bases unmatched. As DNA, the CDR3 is TGTGCCAGCAGCCTGTTCCTCGGACTAGCGGGACCAAATGAGCAGTTCTTC. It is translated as CASSLFLGLAGPNEQFF.

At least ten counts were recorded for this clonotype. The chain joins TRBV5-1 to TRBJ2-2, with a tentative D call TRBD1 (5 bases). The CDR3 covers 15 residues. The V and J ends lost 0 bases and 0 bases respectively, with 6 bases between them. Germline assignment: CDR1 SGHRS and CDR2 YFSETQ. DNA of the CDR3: TGCGCCAGCAGCTTGGACAGGACGAACACCGGGGAGCTGTTTTTT. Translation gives CASSLDRTNTGELFF.

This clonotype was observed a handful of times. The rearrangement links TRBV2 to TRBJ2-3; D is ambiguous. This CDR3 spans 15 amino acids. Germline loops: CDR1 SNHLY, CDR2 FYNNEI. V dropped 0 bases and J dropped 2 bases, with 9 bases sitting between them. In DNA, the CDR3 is TGTGCCAGCAGTGAAGCGGGGTGGACCACAGATACGCAGTATTTT. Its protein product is CASSEAGWTTDTQYF.

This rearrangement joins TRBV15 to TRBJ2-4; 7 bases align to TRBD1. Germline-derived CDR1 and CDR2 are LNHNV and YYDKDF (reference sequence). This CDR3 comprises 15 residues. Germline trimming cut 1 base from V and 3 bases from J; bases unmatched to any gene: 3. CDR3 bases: TGTGCCACCAGCAGAGGGACAGGCCTCAAAAACATTCAGTACTTC. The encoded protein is CATSRGTGLKNIQYF.

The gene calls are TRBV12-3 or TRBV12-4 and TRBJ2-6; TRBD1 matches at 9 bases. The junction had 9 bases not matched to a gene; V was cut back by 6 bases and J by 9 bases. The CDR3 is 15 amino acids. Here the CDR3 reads CASRRTGGAVNVLTF. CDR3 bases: TGTGCCAGCAGACGTACAGGGGGCGCGGTCAACGTCCTGACTTTC.

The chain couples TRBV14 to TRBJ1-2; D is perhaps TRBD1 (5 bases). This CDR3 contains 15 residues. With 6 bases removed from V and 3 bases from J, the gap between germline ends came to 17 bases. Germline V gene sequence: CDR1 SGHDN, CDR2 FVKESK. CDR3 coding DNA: TGTGCCAGCAGTCGTGTCGGGGGATCTCACTATGGCTACACCTTC. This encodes CASSRVGGSHYGYTF.

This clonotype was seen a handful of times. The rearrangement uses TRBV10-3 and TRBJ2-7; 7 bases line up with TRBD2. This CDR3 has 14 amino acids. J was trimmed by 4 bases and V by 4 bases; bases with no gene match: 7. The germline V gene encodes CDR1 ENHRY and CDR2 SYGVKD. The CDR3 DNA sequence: TGTGCCATCAGTGTCGGGGGGAGCGATTACGAGCAGTACTTC. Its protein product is CAISVGGSDYEQYF.

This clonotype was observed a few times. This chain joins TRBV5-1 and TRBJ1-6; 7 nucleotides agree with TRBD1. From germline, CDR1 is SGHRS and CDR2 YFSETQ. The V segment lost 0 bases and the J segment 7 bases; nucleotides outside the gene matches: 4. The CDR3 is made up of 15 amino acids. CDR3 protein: CASSLGDSGNSPLHF. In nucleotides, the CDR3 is TGCGCCAGCAGCTTGGGGGACAGCGGAAATTCACCCCTCCACTTT.